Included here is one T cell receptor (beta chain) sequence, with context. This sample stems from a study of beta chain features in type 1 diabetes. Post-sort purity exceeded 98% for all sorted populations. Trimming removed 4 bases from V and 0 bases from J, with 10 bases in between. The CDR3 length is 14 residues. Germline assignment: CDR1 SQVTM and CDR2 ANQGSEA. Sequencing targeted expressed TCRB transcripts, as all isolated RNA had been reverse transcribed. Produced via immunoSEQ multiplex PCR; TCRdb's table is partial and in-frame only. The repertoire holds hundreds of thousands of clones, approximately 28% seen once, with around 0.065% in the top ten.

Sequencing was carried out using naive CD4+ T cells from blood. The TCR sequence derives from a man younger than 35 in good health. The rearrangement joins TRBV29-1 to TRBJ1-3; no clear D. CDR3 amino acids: CSVVGPLSGNTIYF. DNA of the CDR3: TGCAGCGTTGTCGGACCGCTCTCTGGAAACACCATATATTTT.